This is a list of T cell receptor beta chains from one sample in a study of shared clonotypes between healthy human individuals. Profiled with immunoSEQ multiplex PCR; TCRdb holds only in-frame clones, not every one. The sample holds about 1.1 million clones, roughly 77% seen once. The sequencing input was memory CD4+ T cells from PBMCs. These receptors all come from a man aged 18 to 29 in good health. Some clones in this sample may be carry-over from other donors' samples. Each CDR3 is given with its conserved first and last residue.

v_call: TRBV28; j_call: TRBJ2-2; cdr3_aa: CASRSGFTGELFF
v_call: TRBV6-5; j_call: TRBJ1-2; cdr3_aa: CASNPGHQGYGYTF
v_call: TRBV30; j_call: TRBJ2-7; cdr3_aa: CAWNELGPLEQYF
v_call: TRBV28; j_call: TRBJ2-3; cdr3_aa: CASSKRVAGVFGTQYF
v_call: TRBV5-1; j_call: TRBJ1-5; cdr3_aa: CASSWEGQGNQPQHF
v_call: TRBV15; j_call: TRBJ1-4; cdr3_aa: CATSRGWEKLFF
v_call: TRBV7-8; j_call: TRBJ1-1; cdr3_aa: CASSYPSWTEAFF
v_call: TRBV14; j_call: TRBJ1-1; cdr3_aa: CASSPYRGRGTEAFF
v_call: TRBV9; j_call: TRBJ2-7; cdr3_aa: CASSVDSSISYEQYF
v_call: TRBV19; j_call: TRBJ2-1; cdr3_aa: CASSTTGAYNEQFF
v_call: TRBV5-6; j_call: TRBJ2-7; cdr3_aa: CASRLGGSYEQYF
v_call: TRBV21-1; j_call: TRBJ2-7; cdr3_aa: CASTPRDRGIHEQYF
v_call: TRBV6-5; j_call: TRBJ1-2; cdr3_aa: CASSRDSDYGYTF
v_call: TRBV9; j_call: TRBJ2-7; cdr3_aa: CASSVGLAGFYEQYF
v_call: TRBV5-1; j_call: TRBJ2-5; cdr3_aa: CASSLEGFQETQYF
v_call: TRBV19; j_call: TRBJ2-1; cdr3_aa: CASKTASSYNEQFF
v_call: TRBV7-2; j_call: TRBJ2-5; cdr3_aa: CASSKGLAGGEETQYF
v_call: TRBV27; j_call: TRBJ1-4; cdr3_aa: CASSLLLQRKLFF
v_call: TRBV5-8; j_call: TRBJ1-5; cdr3_aa: CASSEQGTSNQPQHF
v_call: TRBV20-1; j_call: TRBJ2-3; cdr3_aa: CSALSVDTQYF
v_call: TRBV6-1; j_call: TRBJ2-7; cdr3_aa: CASSEVRGHVQYF
v_call: TRBV7-8; j_call: TRBJ1-5; cdr3_aa: CASSSTGRNQPQHF
v_call: TRBV10-3; j_call: TRBJ2-1; cdr3_aa: CAISLAGTEQFF
v_call: TRBV5-1; j_call: TRBJ2-1; cdr3_aa: CASSGLTGGPNEQFF
v_call: TRBV15; j_call: TRBJ2-3; cdr3_aa: CATSVPRGPDTQYF
v_call: TRBV28; j_call: TRBJ2-3; cdr3_aa: CASGLAGGGTDTQYF
v_call: TRBV28; j_call: TRBJ2-2; cdr3_aa: CASSFLGELFF
v_call: TRBV6-6; j_call: TRBJ1-5; cdr3_aa: CASSTGGGQPQHF
v_call: TRBV14; j_call: TRBJ1-2; cdr3_aa: CASSQETGARYGYTF
v_call: TRBV5-4; j_call: TRBJ2-3; cdr3_aa: CASSLESPTDTQYF
v_call: TRBV28; j_call: TRBJ1-2; cdr3_aa: CASSPPGQGEGYTF
v_call: TRBV7-9; j_call: TRBJ1-1; cdr3_aa: CASTRLGGASTEAFF
v_call: TRBV28; j_call: TRBJ2-7; cdr3_aa: CASGTEPYEQYF
v_call: TRBV20-1; j_call: TRBJ1-2; cdr3_aa: CSASMVVGYTF
v_call: TRBV5-4; j_call: TRBJ2-7; cdr3_aa: CASSLGGLAYEQYF
v_call: TRBV7-2; j_call: TRBJ2-7; cdr3_aa: CASSAVSGPQGYEQYF
v_call: TRBV5-1; j_call: TRBJ2-7; cdr3_aa: CASSLAGAAYEQYF
v_call: TRBV5-4; j_call: TRBJ2-5; cdr3_aa: CASSLAGGQETQYF
v_call: TRBV30; j_call: TRBJ2-5; cdr3_aa: CAWSGRQQETQYF
v_call: TRBV29-1; j_call: TRBJ2-7; cdr3_aa: CSTLEGGSYEQYF
v_call: TRBV9; j_call: TRBJ1-2; cdr3_aa: CASSVGGAGGYTF
v_call: TRBV5-5; j_call: TRBJ1-1; cdr3_aa: CASSKRPGQGNTEAFF
v_call: TRBV19; j_call: TRBJ2-5; cdr3_aa: CASATGHTYQETQYF
v_call: TRBV5-1; j_call: TRBJ2-2; cdr3_aa: CASSFPEASGSPTGELFF
v_call: TRBV5-1; j_call: TRBJ1-1; cdr3_aa: CASSLEAGTMNTEAFF
v_call: TRBV6-5; j_call: TRBJ1-1; cdr3_aa: CASSRSIGMTEAFF
v_call: TRBV6-1; j_call: TRBJ1-4; cdr3_aa: CASSGYREGEKLFF
v_call: TRBV27; j_call: TRBJ2-7; cdr3_aa: CASRLAGGYEQYF
v_call: TRBV6-1; j_call: TRBJ2-7; cdr3_aa: CASSFPGRSYEQYF
v_call: TRBV10-3; j_call: TRBJ1-3; cdr3_aa: CASVDRASGNTIYF